The entry below gives a single T cell receptor beta chain sequence along with its context. Its antigen is not identified. This CDR3 is built from 16 residues. Germline lookup yields CDR1 SGHDN and CDR2 FVKESK. The data were taken from a study of T cells expressing NK-cell markers. Study-level information: Sequencing of TCR beta repertoires drew on sorted CD3+CD56+NKG2C+, CD3+CD56+NKG2C- and CD3+CD56-NKG2C+ T cells. One of eight sequenced donors was HCMV-seronegative; the other seven were seropositive.

The study, taken as a whole, reports: There were several donors in whom these clonotypes also led the CD3+CD56-NKG2C+ fraction.

TCRdb re-called the 5' RACE reads; one entry per CDR3 protein, DNA not given. The sample shows some 500,000 distinct CDR3 sequences, and roughly 1.4% sits with its ten largest clones. Sequenced material: blood T cells: a sorted CD56 or NKG2C T cell subset, CD4+ or CD8+ T cells, or bulk PBMC T cells (not recorded which). This TCR came from a woman aged 45-60 years in good health. The chain couples TRBV14 to TRBJ1-2; the TRBD1 assignment by TCRdb is unverifiable without DNA. CDR3 loop: CASSQSLTGAIYGYTF. Full variable domain (missing parts from reference TRBV14 and TRBJ1-2): EAGVTQFPSHSVIEKGQTVTLRCDPISGHDNLYWYRRVMGKEIKFLLHFVKESKQDESGMPNNRFLAERTGGTYSTLKVQPAELEDSGVYFCASSQSLTGAIYGYTFGSGTRLTVV.